This T cell receptor (beta chain) appears in the sequencing data of a study of cytomegalovirus exposure and HLA in healthy donors. PCR amplification relied on 60 Vbeta primers (plus 13 Jbeta primers). Assay: immunoSEQ multiplex PCR; the TCRdb copy retains only in-frame clones and omits some. The data show around 130,000 clones, roughly 79% seen once. The CDR3 length is 17 residues. V was pared by 3 bases and J by 2 bases, with 9 bases of the junction left unmatched. Germline CDR1 SGHTS, CDR2 YDEGEE. The sample was PBMCs. This rearrangement joins TRBV5-8 to TRBJ2-1, with 9 bases matching TRBD2. This TCR was sampled from a woman between 18 and 30 years old in good health and CMV-seronegative. The CDR3 loop is CASSSYAGGSTYNEQFF. In DNA form, the CDR3 reads TGTGCCAGCAGCTCATATGCGGGAGGGTCTACCTACAATGAGCAGTTCTTC.